This T cell receptor (beta chain) was identified in a study of T cells in Graves' hyperthyroidism and ophthalmopathy. General study findings and limits: The model forecast ophthalmopathy, anticipating it by a median approximately 6.2 months before onset.

The investigators amplified TCR beta CDR3 regions from RNA transcripts. The HTBI set primed first-round TCR CDR3 RT-PCR. TCRdb itself ran the multiplex PCR reads through MiXCR, one entry per CDR3 protein. The sample includes about 560,000 distinct CDR3 sequences, around 15% of them seen just once. Diagnoses were established using clinical symptoms, serum thyroxine and TRAb, thyroid ultrasound and orbital computed tomography. The PBMCs were taken from less than 11 ml of fresh peripheral blood. A note on this clonotype: Its specificity is not known.

Input material: blood. This receptor was taken from a woman between 18 and 29 years old with Graves' hyperthyroidism.

The CDR3 reads CAISAPIRGPAGANVLTF. The CDR3 region has the DNA TGTGCCATCAGTGCACCCATAAGGGGGCCGGCTGGGGCCAACGTCCTGACTTTC. The genes are TRBV10-3 and TRBJ2-6; 7 positions agree with TRBD1. The germline V gene encodes CDR1 ENHRY and CDR2 SYGVKD. CDR3 size: 18 residues. Losses at the gene ends were 4 bases for V and 2 bases for J; bases not matched to a gene: 11.